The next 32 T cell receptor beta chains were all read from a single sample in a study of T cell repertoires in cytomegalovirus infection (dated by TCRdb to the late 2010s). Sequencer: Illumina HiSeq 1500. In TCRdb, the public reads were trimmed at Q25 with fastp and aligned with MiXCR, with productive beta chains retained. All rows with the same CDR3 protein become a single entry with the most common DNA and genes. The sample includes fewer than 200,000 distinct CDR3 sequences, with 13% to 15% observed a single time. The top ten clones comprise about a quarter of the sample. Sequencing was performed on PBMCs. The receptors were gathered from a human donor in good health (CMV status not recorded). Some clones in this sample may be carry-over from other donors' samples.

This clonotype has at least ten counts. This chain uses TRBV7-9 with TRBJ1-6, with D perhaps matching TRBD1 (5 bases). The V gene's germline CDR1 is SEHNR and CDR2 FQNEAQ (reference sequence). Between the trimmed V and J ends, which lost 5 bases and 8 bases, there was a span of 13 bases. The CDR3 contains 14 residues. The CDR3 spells CASSLGEGYSPLHF. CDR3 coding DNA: TGTGCCAGCAGCCTCGGGGAGGGGTATTCACCCCTCCACTTT.

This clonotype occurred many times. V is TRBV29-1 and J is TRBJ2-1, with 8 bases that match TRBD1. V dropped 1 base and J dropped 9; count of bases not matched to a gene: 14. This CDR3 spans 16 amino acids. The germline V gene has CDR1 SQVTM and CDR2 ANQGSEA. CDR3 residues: CSVEAGGRQGRGEQFF. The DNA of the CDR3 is TGCAGCGTTGAAGCCGGAGGAAGACAGGGGAGAGGTGAGCAGTTCTTC.

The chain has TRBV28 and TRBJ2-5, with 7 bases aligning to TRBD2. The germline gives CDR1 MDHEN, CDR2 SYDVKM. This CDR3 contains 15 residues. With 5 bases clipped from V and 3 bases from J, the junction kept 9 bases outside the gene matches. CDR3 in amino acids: CASSLRLAPKETQYF. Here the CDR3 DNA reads TGTGCCAGCAGTCTACGACTAGCTCCTAAAGAGACCCAGTACTTC.

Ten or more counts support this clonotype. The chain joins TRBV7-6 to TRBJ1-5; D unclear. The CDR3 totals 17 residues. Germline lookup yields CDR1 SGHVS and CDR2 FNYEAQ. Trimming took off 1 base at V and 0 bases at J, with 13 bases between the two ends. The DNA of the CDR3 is TGTGCCAGCAGCTTAGGGGGTTACCCCGGTAGCAATCAGCCCCAGCATTTT. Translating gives CASSLGGYPGSNQPQHF.

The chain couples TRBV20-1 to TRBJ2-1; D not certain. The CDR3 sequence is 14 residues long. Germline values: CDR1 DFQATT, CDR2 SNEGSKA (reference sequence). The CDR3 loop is CSVPVPRSYNEQFF. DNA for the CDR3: TGCAGCGTCCCGGTTCCTAGGTCCTACAATGAGCAGTTCTTC.

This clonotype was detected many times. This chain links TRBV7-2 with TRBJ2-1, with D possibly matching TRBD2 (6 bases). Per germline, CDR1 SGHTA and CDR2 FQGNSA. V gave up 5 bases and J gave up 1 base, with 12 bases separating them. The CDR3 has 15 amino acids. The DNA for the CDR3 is TGTGCCAGCAGCCTCTCTAGCGAATCCTACAATGAGCAGTTCTTC. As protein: CASSLSSESYNEQFF.

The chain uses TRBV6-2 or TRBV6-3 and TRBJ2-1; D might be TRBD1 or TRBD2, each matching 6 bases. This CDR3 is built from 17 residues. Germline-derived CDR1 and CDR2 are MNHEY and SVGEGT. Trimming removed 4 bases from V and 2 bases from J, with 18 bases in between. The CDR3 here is CASSFIGRGGPYNEQFF. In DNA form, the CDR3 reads TGTGCCAGCAGTTTTATTGGCAGGGGAGGCCCCTACAATGAGCAGTTCTTC.

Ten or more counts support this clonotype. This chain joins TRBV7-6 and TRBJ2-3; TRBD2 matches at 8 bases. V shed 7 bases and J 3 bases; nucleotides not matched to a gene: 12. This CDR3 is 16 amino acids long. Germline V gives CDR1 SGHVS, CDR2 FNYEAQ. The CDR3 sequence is CASTGSFSGKTDTQYF. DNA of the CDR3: TGTGCCAGCACTGGTAGTTTTAGCGGGAAGACAGATACGCAGTATTTT.

CDR3 protein: CSATWGLNQPQHF. CDR3 bases: TGCAGCGCGACCTGGGGGCTCAATCAGCCCCAGCATTTT. The chain joins TRBV29-1 to TRBJ1-5; TRBD1 is a possible D gene (6 bases). Trimming took 7 bases from V and 3 from J, leaving 13 bases between them. CDR1 is SQVTM, CDR2 ANQGSEA, per germline. CDR3 length equals 13 residues.

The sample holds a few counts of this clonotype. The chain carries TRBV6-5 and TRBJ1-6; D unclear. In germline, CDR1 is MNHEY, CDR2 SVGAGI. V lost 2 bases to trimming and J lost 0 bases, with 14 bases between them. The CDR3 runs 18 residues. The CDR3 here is CASSYQLRFSSYNSPLHF. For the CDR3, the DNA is TGTGCCAGCAGTTACCAGCTCAGGTTCAGCTCCTATAATTCACCCCTCCACTTT.

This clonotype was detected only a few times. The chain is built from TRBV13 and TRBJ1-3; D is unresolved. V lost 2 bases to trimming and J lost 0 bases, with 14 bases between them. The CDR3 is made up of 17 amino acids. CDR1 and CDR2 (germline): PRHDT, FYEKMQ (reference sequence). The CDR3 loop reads CASSLRSGRASGNTIYF. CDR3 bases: TGTGCCAGCAGCTTAAGGTCAGGCCGTGCCTCTGGAAACACCATATATTTT.

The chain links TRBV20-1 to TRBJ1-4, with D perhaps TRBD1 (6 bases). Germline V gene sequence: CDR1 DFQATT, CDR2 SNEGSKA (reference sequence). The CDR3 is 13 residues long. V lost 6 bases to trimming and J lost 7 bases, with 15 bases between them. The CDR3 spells CSAGRGGSEKLFF. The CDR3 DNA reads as TGCAGTGCCGGGCGGGGGGGCAGTGAAAAACTGTTTTTT.

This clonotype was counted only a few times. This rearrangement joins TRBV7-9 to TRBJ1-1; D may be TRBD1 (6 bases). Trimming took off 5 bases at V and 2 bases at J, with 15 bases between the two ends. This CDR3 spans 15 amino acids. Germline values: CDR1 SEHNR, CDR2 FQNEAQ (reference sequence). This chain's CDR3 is CASSPEGGGNTEAFF. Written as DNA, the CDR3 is TGTGCCAGCAGCCCCGAGGGGGGGGGAAACACTGAAGCTTTCTTT.

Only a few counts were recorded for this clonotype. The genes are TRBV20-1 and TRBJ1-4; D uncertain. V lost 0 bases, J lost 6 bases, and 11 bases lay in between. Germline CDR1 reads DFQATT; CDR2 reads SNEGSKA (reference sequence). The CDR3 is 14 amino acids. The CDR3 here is CSARDRRIDEKLFF. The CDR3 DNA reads TGCAGTGCTAGAGACAGGCGGATAGATGAAAAACTGTTTTTT.

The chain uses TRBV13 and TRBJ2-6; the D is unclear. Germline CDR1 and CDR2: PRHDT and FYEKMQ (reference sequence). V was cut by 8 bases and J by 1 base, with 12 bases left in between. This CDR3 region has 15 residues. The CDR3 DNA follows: TGTGCCAGCTTGAACCCCCGTTCTGGGGCCAACGTCCTGACTTTC. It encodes CASLNPRSGANVLTF.

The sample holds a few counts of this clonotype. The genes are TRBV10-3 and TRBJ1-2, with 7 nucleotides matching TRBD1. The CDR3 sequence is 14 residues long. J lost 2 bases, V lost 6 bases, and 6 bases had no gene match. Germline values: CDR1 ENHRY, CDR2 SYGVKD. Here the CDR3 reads CAIRRTGQNYGYTF. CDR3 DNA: TGTGCCATCAGAAGGACAGGACAAAACTATGGCTACACCTTC.

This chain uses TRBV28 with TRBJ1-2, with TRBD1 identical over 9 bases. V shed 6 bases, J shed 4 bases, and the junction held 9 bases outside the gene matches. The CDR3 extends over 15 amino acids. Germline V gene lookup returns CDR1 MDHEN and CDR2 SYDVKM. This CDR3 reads CASRAPGQGIYGYTF. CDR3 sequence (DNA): TGTGCCAGCAGGGCACCGGGACAGGGAATCTATGGCTACACCTTC.

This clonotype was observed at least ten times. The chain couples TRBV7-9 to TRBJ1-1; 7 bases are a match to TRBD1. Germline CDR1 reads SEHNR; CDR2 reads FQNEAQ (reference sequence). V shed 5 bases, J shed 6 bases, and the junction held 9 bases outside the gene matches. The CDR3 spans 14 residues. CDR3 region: CASSQQGREAEAFF. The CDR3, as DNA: TGTGCCAGCAGCCAACAGGGGCGTGAAGCTGAAGCTTTCTTT.

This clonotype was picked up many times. The CDR3 loop reads CASSYSSGMNTGELFF. Here the CDR3 DNA reads TGTGCCAGCAGTTACTCTAGCGGGATGAACACCGGGGAGCTGTTTTTT. The gene calls are TRBV6-5 and TRBJ2-2, with TRBD2 matching over 8 bases. The CDR3 has 16 amino acids. The V and J ends lost 0 bases and 1 base, in that order; junction bases with no gene match: 1. Germline loops: CDR1 MNHEY, CDR2 SVGAGI.

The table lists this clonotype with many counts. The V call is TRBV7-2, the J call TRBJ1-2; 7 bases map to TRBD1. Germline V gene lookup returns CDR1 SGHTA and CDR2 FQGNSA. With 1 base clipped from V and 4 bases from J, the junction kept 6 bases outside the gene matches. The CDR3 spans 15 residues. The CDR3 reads CASSLEGTALYGYTF. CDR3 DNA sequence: TGTGCCAGCAGCTTAGAAGGGACAGCGCTCTATGGCTACACCTTC. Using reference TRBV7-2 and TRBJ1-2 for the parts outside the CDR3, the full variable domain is GAGVSQSPSNKVTEKGKDVELRCDPISGHTALYWYRQSLGQGLEFLIYFQGNSAPDKSGLPSDRFSAERTGGSVSTLTIQRTQQEDSAVYLCASSLEGTALYGYTFGSGTRLTVV.

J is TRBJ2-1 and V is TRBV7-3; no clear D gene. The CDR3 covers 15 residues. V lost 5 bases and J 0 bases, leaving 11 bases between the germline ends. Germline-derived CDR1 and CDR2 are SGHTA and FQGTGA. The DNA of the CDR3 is TGTGCCAGCAGCCCAAGCGTGAGCTCCTACAATGAGCAGTTCTTC. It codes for CASSPSVSSYNEQFF.

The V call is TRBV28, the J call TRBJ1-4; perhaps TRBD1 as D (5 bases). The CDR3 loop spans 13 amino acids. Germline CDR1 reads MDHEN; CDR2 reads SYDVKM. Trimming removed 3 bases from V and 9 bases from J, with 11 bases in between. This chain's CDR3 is CASSLDKTQKLFF. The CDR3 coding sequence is TGTGCCAGCAGTTTGGACAAAACCCAAAAACTGTTTTTT.

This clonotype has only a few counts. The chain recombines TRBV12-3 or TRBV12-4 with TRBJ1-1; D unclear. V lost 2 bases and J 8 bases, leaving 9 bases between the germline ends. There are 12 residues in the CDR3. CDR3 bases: TGTGCCAGCAGTTTAAACGCCAGGGAAGCTTTCTTT. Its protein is CASSLNAREAFF.

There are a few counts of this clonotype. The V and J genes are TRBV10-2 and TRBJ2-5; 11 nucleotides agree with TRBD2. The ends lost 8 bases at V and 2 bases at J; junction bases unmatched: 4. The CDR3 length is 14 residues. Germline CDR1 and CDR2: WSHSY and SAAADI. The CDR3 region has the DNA TGCGCCAGCCGACTAGCGGGGACTCAAGAGACCCAGTACTTC. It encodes CASRLAGTQETQYF.

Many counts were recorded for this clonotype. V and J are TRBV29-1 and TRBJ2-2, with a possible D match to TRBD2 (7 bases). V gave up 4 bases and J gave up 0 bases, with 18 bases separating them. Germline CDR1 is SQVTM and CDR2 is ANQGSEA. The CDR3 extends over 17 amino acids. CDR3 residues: CSVVARGGLANTGELFF. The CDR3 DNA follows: TGCAGCGTTGTCGCGAGGGGGGGCCTCGCGAACACCGGGGAGCTGTTTTTT.

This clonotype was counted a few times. The CDR3 DNA reads TGTGCCAGCAGTTTAGGGACTAGCGGGAGTACCGCAGATACGCAGTATTTT. Encoded protein: CASSLGTSGSTADTQYF. The V gene is TRBV28, the J gene TRBJ2-3; TRBD2 matches at 14 bases. The CDR3 consists of 17 residues. V dropped 2 bases and J dropped 4; count of bases not matched to a gene: 5. CDR1 and CDR2 from the germline V gene are MDHEN and SYDVKM.

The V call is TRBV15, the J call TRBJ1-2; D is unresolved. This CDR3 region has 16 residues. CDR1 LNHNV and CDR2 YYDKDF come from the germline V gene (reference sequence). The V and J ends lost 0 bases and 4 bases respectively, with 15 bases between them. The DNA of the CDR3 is TGTGCCACCAGCAGAGATCTGGGCAGGTCCCTCTATGGCTACACCTTC. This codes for CATSRDLGRSLYGYTF.

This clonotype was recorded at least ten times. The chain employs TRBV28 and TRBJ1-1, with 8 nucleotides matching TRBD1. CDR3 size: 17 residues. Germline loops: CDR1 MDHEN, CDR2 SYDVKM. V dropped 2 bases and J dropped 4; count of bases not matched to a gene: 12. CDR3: CASSLLGQGLGSTEAFF. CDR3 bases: TGTGCCAGCAGTTTACTTGGACAGGGCTTAGGGAGCACTGAAGCTTTCTTT.

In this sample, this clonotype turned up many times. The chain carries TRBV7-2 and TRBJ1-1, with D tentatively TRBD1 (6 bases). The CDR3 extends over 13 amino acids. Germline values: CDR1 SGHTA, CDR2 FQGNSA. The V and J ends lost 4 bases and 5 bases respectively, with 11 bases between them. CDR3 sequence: CASSSYRVTEAFF. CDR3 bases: TGTGCCAGCAGCTCTTACAGGGTTACTGAAGCTTTCTTT.

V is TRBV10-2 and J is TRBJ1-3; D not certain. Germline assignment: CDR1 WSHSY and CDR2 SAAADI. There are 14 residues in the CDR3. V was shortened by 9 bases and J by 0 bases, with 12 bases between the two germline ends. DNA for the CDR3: TGCGCCAGTAAGGGAAGTCGCTCTGGAAACACCATATATTTT. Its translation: CASKGSRSGNTIYF.

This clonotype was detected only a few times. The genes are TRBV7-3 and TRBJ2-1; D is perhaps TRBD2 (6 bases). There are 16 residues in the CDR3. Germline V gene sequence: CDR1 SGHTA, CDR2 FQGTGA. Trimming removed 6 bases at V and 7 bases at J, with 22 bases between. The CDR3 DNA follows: TGTGCCAGCAGGGATTCAAGCGGAGGGAGTGCGAATGAGCAGTTCTTC. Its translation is CASRDSSGGSANEQFF.

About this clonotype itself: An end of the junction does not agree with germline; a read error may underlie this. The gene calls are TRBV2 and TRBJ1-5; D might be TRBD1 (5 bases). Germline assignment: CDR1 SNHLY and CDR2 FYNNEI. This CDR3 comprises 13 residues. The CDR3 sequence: CASGVDSNKPQHF. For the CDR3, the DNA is TGTGCCAGCGGGGTAGACAGCAATAAGCCCCAGCATTTT. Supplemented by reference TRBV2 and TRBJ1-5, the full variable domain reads EPEVTQTPSHQVTQMGQEVILRCVPISNHLYFYWYRQILGQKVEFLVSFYNNEISEKSEIFDDQFSVERPDGSNFTLKIRSTKLEDSAMYFCASGVDSNKPQHFGDGTRLSIL.